These 12 T cell receptor beta chains share one sample of origin, sequenced in a study of blood T cell repertoires in COVID-19 (TCRdb year 2020). Library construction relied on the immunoSEQ multiplex PCR assay. The clones in this table, taken by TCRdb from immuneACCESS, are in-frame only. Not every clone is retained; where verified, under half of the shortfall comes from an unresolved V gene, and the cause of the rest is unknown. This sample has under 200,000 clones in its table, and over 75% of those were observed once. Around 2.7% of the sample lies in the top ten. The material sequenced was peripheral blood. The receptors were gathered from an older man with acute or convalescent COVID-19.

The chain recombines TRBV18 with TRBJ2-2, with 7 bases identical to TRBD2. CDR1 is KGHSH and CDR2 is LQKENI in the germline V gene. The CDR3 contains 17 residues. J gave up 7 bases and V 5 bases, and 16 bases lay outside the gene matches. The CDR3 DNA sequence: TGTGCCAGCTCAAAACTAGCGCCCTCAGGGACCAGCGGGGAGCTGTTTTTT. Its translation is CASSKLAPSGTSGELFF.

The chain couples TRBV6-1 to TRBJ2-1; D is undetermined. Trimming shortened V by 0 bases and J by 5 bases, and 8 bases separated the two germline ends. Germline CDR1 reads MNHNS; CDR2 reads SASEGT. This CDR3 contains 14 residues. The CDR3 nucleotides read TGTGCCAGCAGTGAAGCCGGTAGCCACAATGAGCAGTTCTTC. This codes for CASSEAGSHNEQFF.

On this clone itself: One end of the junction does not line up with germline, which may come from a read error. CDR3 in amino acids: CARSGGGMVVPGKDTQYF. The CDR3 nucleotides read TGCGCCCGCAGCGGCGGGGGTATGGTGGTCCCGGGGAAAGATACGCAGTATTTT. The V gene is TRBV5-1, the J gene TRBJ2-3; 7 positions match TRBD2. Germline CDR1 and CDR2: SGHRS and YFSETQ. This CDR3 region has 18 residues. The full variable domain, with the rest looked up from reference TRBV5-1 and TRBJ2-3, is KAGVTQTPRYLIKTRGQQVTLSCSPISGHRSVSWYQQTPGQGLQFLFEYFSETQRNKGNFPGRFSGRQFSNSRSEMNVSTLELGDSALYLCARSGGGMVVPGKDTQYFGPGTRLTVL.

This clone is a singleton in its sample. This chain connects TRBV28 to TRBJ2-7, with 12 bases lining up with TRBD2. This CDR3 region has 18 residues. Germline values: CDR1 MDHEN, CDR2 SYDVKM. With 2 bases clipped from V and 4 bases from J, the junction kept 12 bases outside the gene matches. The CDR3 sequence: CASSLRLAGDLNKYEQYF. The CDR3 DNA reads TGTGCCAGCAGTTTAAGACTAGCGGGGGACCTGAATAAGTACGAGCAGTACTTC.

The rearrangement uses TRBV18 and TRBJ2-3; D not resolved. Germline V gene sequence: CDR1 KGHSH, CDR2 LQKENI. The CDR3 is made up of 14 amino acids. Trimming cost V 0 bases and J 4 bases, with 8 bases left between them. Here the CDR3 reads CASSPPAAPDTQYF. In nucleotides, the CDR3 is TGTGCCAGCTCACCACCGGCGGCCCCAGATACGCAGTATTTT.

This clone came up once. The chain joins TRBV7-9 to TRBJ1-1; D is uncertain. This CDR3 is built from 13 residues. The germline V gene has CDR1 SEHNR and CDR2 FQNEAQ (reference sequence). The V end lost 2 bases, the J end lost 7 bases, and 11 bases lay between the germline ends. The CDR3 bases are TGTGCCAGCAGCTTACCCCCAGTAATTGAAGCTTTCTTT. Protein: CASSLPPVIEAFF.

The CDR3 loop is CSARMANEQYF. CDR3 sequence (DNA): TGCAGTGCTCGTATGGCAAACGAGCAGTACTTC. The chain combines TRBV20-1 with TRBJ2-7; no reliable D call. The V gene's germline CDR1 is DFQATT and CDR2 SNEGSKA (reference sequence). The CDR3 is 11 residues long. V dropped 5 bases and J dropped 5 bases, with 10 bases sitting between them.

The chain joins TRBV6-2 or TRBV6-3 to TRBJ1-2; 8 bases are a match to TRBD1. Trimming removed 5 bases from V and 5 bases from J; junction bases left unmatched: 7. Looked up from germline, CDR1 is MNHEY and CDR2 is SVGEGT. CDR3 length: 14 amino acids. DNA for the CDR3: TGTGCCAGCAGTCGCAGGGGACAGGAATATGGCTACACCTTC. This codes for CASSRRGQEYGYTF.

The chain uses TRBV7-9 and TRBJ2-1, with D possibly TRBD2 on 5 matching bases. The CDR3 spans 16 residues. V was clipped by 5 bases and J by 4 bases, with 18 bases between them. The germline gives CDR1 SEHNR, CDR2 FQNEAQ (reference sequence). The CDR3 here is CASSAPGLGLYNEQFF. CDR3 sequence (DNA): TGTGCCAGCAGCGCCCCCGGACTCGGGCTTTACAATGAGCAGTTCTTC.

Worth noting for this clone: Germline is not matched at one junction end, which may reflect a read error. The chain couples TRBV7-7 to TRBJ1-2, with 10 nucleotides matching TRBD1. The germline V gene encodes CDR1 SSHAT and CDR2 FNYEAQ (reference sequence). This CDR3 has 17 residues. CDR3 loop: CASSLADDRGHHYGYTF. The CDR3, as DNA: TGTGCTAGCAGCTTAGCGGATGACAGGGGGCACCACTATGGCTACACCTTC. Using reference TRBV7-7 and TRBJ1-2 for the parts outside the CDR3, the full variable domain is GAGVSQSPRYKVTKRGQDVTLRCDPISSHATLYWYQQALGQGPEFLTYFNYEAQPDKSGLPSDRFSAERPEGSISTLTIQRTEQRDSAMYRCASSLADDRGHHYGYTFGSGTRLTVV.

This clone was observed a single time. The rearrangement uses TRBV4-2 and TRBJ2-7, with TRBD2 matching 7 bases. The CDR3 totals 14 residues. V was pared by 3 bases and J by 0 bases, with 2 bases of the junction left unmatched. CDR1 and CDR2 (germline): LGHNA, YNFKEQ. This CDR3 reads CASSHTSDSYEQYF. CDR3 sequence (DNA): TGTGCCAGCAGCCATACTAGCGACTCCTACGAGCAGTACTTC.

The chain couples TRBV7-8 to TRBJ2-3; D is perhaps TRBD1 (5 bases). CDR3 length equals 13 residues. Germline V gene data show CDR1 as SGHVS and CDR2 as FQNEAQ. V lost 5 bases and J 1 base, leaving 7 bases between the germline ends. DNA of the CDR3: TGTGCCAGCAGCCAAGGGGGCACAGATACGCAGTATTTT. Protein product: CASSQGGTDTQYF. Based on the CDR3 plus reference TRBV7-8 and TRBJ2-3, the full variable domain is GAGVSQSPRYKVAKRGQDVALRCDPISGHVSLFWYQQALGQGPEFLTYFQNEAQLDKSGLPSDRFFAERPEGSVSTLKIQRTQQEDSAVYLCASSQGGTDTQYFGPGTRLTVL.